Listed below are T cell receptor beta chains from one sample, sequenced in a study of beta chain features in type 1 diabetes. TCRdb's copy holds only in-frame clones and misses some; the assay was immunoSEQ multiplex PCR. The sample lists 300,000 or so clones, 14% occurring once. The sequenced sample was naive CD4+ T cells from blood. The receptors here all came from a man younger than 45 with type 1 diabetes. The CDR3 runs from the conserved cysteine through the conserved F or W. Fields, in order: D gene, V gene, J gene, clone size, CDR3 DNA, CDR3 protein. The D gene is left open where the match is weak. Where a row states a size, it is once, few, many or the class of an expanded clone; other rows omit it.

>-|TRBV9|TRBJ1-2|-
TGTGCCAGCAGCGTACGCTCTCAACCTCAGGGAAATTATGGCTACACCTTC
CASSVRSQPQGNYGYTF
>-|TRBV5-1|TRBJ1-2|few
TGCGCCAGCAGCTTGGGTAGCTCGGCTGGCTACACCTTC
CASSLGSSAGYTF
>TRBD2|TRBV7-2|TRBJ2-7|few
TGTGCCAGCAGCAGTAGCGGGAGTCGGCGCCCGTACTTC
CASSSSGSRRPYF
>-|TRBV19|TRBJ2-3|-
TGTGCCAGTAGTATCAACCGCAGGCTAGATACGCAGTATTTT
CASSINRRLDTQYF
>TRBD2|TRBV5-8|TRBJ2-5|few
TGTGCCAGCAGCTTCGGCGGGAGGGCCAGAGAGACCCAGTACTTC
CASSFGGRARETQYF
>TRBD2|TRBV7-2|TRBJ2-1|-
TGTGCCAGCAGACCCGGACTAGCGGGATACAATGAGCAGTTCTTC
CASRPGLAGYNEQFF
>-|TRBV7-6|TRBJ2-5|-
TGTGCCAGCAGCTTATCAGTTCAGAAAGAGACCCAGTACTTC
CASSLSVQKETQYF
>-|TRBV7-6|TRBJ2-7|-
TGTGCCAGCAGACTCCCGAGGCCGTACTTC
CASRLPRPYF
>TRBD1|TRBV28|TRBJ2-2|few
TGTGCCAGCAGTACAGGGGACACCGGGGAGCTGTTTTTT
CASSTGDTGELFF
>-|TRBV19|TRBJ2-1|few
TGTGCCAGTAGTATTCCAGACAATGAGCAGTTCTTC
CASSIPDNEQFF
>TRBD2|TRBV5-4|TRBJ2-1|-
TGTGCCAGCAGGACACTAGCGGATGCAGGTGAGCAGTTCTTC
CASRTLADAGEQFF
>-|TRBV7-9|TRBJ1-1|-
TGTGCCAGCAGCTTAAGGGGTAACACTGAAGCTTTCTTT
CASSLRGNTEAFF
>-|TRBV4-1|TRBJ1-5|-
TGCGCCAGCAGCCAAGCTACTAGAAGTCGACAGCCCCAGCATTTT
CASSQATRSRQPQHF
>-|TRBV15|TRBJ2-5|-
TGTGCCACCAGCAGCCGGGACCGGGGGAGAAGGGAGACCCAGTACTTC
CATSSRDRGRRETQYF
>TRBD2|TRBV5-4|TRBJ2-1|few
TGTGCCAGCAGTCGGACTAGCGGGAGGGCCGGCGATGAGCAGTTCTTC
CASSRTSGRAGDEQFF
>TRBD2|TRBV29-1|TRBJ2-5|few
TGCAGCGTTGTGACTAGCGGGAGGGGGGAGACCCAGTACTTC
CSVVTSGRGETQYF